This T cell receptor (beta chain) was sequenced for a study of identical twins. The V gene end was trimmed by 0 bases and the J gene end by 4 bases; junction bases not matched to a gene: 3. This CDR3 is 15 amino acids long. CDR1 and CDR2 (germline): SGHRS, YFSETQ. Study-level findings and limits: In drawing conclusions, the study used cross-sectional statistical analysis and did not follow the same donors.

TCRdb recomputed calls from the 5' RACE reads with MiXCR, one row per CDR3 protein. The top ten clones hold roughly 4.3% of a sample with 700,000 or so distinct CDR3 sequences, 21% of them seen once. This clonotype was counted at least ten times. The target antigen is unknown. The same sample was also studied in work on T cells expressing NK-cell markers. Per that study: Repertoires of TCR beta were obtained from T cells sorted as CD3+CD56+NKG2C+, CD3+CD56+NKG2C- and CD3+CD56-NKG2C+. Eight donors were sequenced, of whom seven were HCMV-seropositive, while the remaining one was HCMV-seronegative. Of the CD8+ T cell pool in about 6 donors, roughly 1.0-7.5% was accounted for by dominant NKG2C+ clonotypes.

This chain joins TRBV5-1 and TRBJ2-2, with TRBD1 matching over 7 bases. This sequence originates from a woman between 18 and 29 years old in good health. Material for sequencing was PBMCs. This chain's CDR3 is CASSLEGARTGELFF. The CDR3 DNA reads as TGCGCCAGCAGCTTGGAGGGGGCGCGCACCGGGGAGCTGTTTTTT. The entire variable domain, with the rest obtained from reference TRBV5-1 and TRBJ2-2, is as follows: KAGVTQTPRYLIKTRGQQVTLSCSPISGHRSVSWYQQTPGQGLQFLFEYFSETQRNKGNFPGRFSGRQFSNSRSEMNVSTLELGDSALYLCASSLEGARTGELFFGEGSRLTVL.